The 5 T cell receptor beta chains presented below share a single source sample, sequenced in a study of CD8 T cells in Susac syndrome. Reverse transcription of roughly 0.45 to 1 ug RNA was performed with random hexamers. MiXCR was run by TCRdb on the immunoSEQ multiplex PCR reads, yielding one entry per CDR3 protein. The table lists over 130,000 distinct CDR3 sequences, roughly 95% of them singletons. Sequenced input: CD4+ T cells from PBMCs. These receptors were collected from a human donor with multiple sclerosis.

V is TRBV28 and J is TRBJ2-4; unclear D gene. CDR3 length: 14 amino acids. Trimming cost V 8 bases and J 1 base, with 12 bases left between them. Germline lookup yields CDR1 MDHEN and CDR2 SYDVKM. The CDR3: CASFPVGAKNIQYF. The CDR3 DNA reads as TGTGCCAGCTTCCCGGTTGGGGCCAAAAACATTCAGTACTTC. Drawing the rest from reference TRBV28 and TRBJ2-4, the complete variable domain is DVKVTQSSRYLVKRTGEKVFLECVQDMDHENMFWYRQDPGLGLRLIYFSYDVKMKEKGDIPEGYSVSREKKERFSLILESASTNQTSMYLCASFPVGAKNIQYFGAGTRLSVL.

V is TRBV13 and J is TRBJ2-3, with a tentative D call TRBD1 (5 bases). CDR1 PRHDT and CDR2 FYEKMQ come from the germline V gene (reference sequence). V was shortened by 6 bases and J by 4 bases, with 11 bases between the two germline ends. The CDR3 contains 13 residues. The CDR3 DNA reads as TGTGCCAGCAGAGTAAGGGGTGCAGATACGCAGTATTTT. Protein product: CASRVRGADTQYF. The variable domain in full, with the rest retrieved from reference TRBV13 and TRBJ2-3, is AAGVIQSPRHLIKEKRETATLKCYPIPRHDTVYWYQQGPGQDPQFLISFYEKMQSDKGSIPDRFSAQQFSDYHSELNMSSLELGDSALYFCASRVRGADTQYFGPGTRLTVL.

This chain joins TRBV5-5 and TRBJ2-7; D is unresolved. The CDR3 contains 12 residues. Trimming pared 4 bases from V and 4 bases from J, leaving 9 bases between. The V gene's germline CDR1 is SGHKS and CDR2 YYEKEE (reference sequence). The CDR3 bases are TGTGCCAGCAGCCTGTACGGGTACGAGCAGTACTTC. Protein sequence: CASSLYGYEQYF.

The rearrangement uses TRBV7-2 and TRBJ2-5; D is unresolved. The germline gives CDR1 SGHTA, CDR2 FQGNSA. V dropped 5 bases and J dropped 4 bases, with 17 bases sitting between them. The CDR3 runs to 15 residues. This chain's CDR3 is CASSDPRKLTETQYF. For the CDR3, the DNA is TGTGCCAGCAGCGACCCGCGAAAGTTAACAGAGACCCAGTACTTC.

The chain uses TRBV20-1 and TRBJ2-1; D remains unclear. Trimming cost V 4 bases and J 1 base, with 8 bases left between them. The CDR3 consists of 13 residues. The germline V gene encodes CDR1 DFQATT and CDR2 SNEGSKA (reference sequence). CDR3 in amino acids: CSANDLSYNEQFF. As DNA, the CDR3 is TGCAGTGCTAACGACCTATCCTACAATGAGCAGTTCTTC.